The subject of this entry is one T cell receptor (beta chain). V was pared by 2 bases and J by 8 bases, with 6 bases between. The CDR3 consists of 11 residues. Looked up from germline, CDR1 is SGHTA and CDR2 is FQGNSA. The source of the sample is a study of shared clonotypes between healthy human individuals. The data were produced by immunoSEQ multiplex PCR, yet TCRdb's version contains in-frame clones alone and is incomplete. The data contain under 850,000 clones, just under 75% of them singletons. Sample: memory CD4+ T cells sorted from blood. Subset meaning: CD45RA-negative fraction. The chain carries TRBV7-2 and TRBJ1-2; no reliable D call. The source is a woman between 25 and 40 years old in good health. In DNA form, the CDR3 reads TGTGCCAGCAGCTTAACCTCGGGCTACACCTTC. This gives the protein CASSLTSGYTF.